These T cell receptor beta chains were read from a single sample in a study of blood T cells in healthy people across ages. TCRdb processed the 5' RACE reads anew with MiXCR; each CDR3 protein has one entry. There are around 620,000 distinct CDR3 sequences in the sample; roughly 28% occur only once, and roughly 20% lies in the top ten. Material: blood. Receptors were obtained from a woman between 65 and 79 years old in good health. Each CDR3 is given with its conserved first and last residue. A D gene is named only where the DNA matches it firmly. Clone size is stated in some rows and not others, as once, few, many or a class when expanded.

few,13,TRBV10-3,TRBJ1-2,-,CAIVRDVGYGYTF,TGTGCCATCGTCAGGGACGTAGGGTATGGCTACACCTTC
few,16,TRBV7-2,TRBJ2-7,TRBD1,CASSRWAGGTVYEQYF,TGTGCCAGCAGCCGGTGGGCAGGGGGCACTGTCTACGAGCAGTACTTC
-,13,TRBV20-1,TRBJ1-6,-,CSARDQTGSPLHF,TGCAGTGCTAGAGATCAAACCGGTTCACCCCTCCACTTT
-,12,TRBV25-1,TRBJ1-3,-,CASSEYGNTIYF,TGTGCCAGCAGTGAATATGGAAACACCATATATTTT
few,14,TRBV4-2,TRBJ2-5,-,CASSQGGWGETQYF,TGTGCCAGCAGCCAAGGGGGCTGGGGGGAGACCCAGTACTTC
-,16,TRBV7-3,TRBJ2-1,TRBD2,CASSFLGAGGPNEQFF,TGTGCCAGCAGCTTCCTGGGAGCGGGGGGTCCCAATGAGCAGTTCTTC
-,15,TRBV9,TRBJ1-3,-,CASSDTGTFGNTIYF,TGTGCCAGCAGCGATACAGGGACTTTTGGAAACACCATATATTTT
-,18,TRBV27,TRBJ2-5,TRBD2,CASSLRGTSGGYGETQYF,TGTGCCAGCAGCCTTCGGGGGACTAGCGGGGGGTATGGTGAGACCCAGTACTTC
-,14,TRBV30,TRBJ2-6,-,CAWDQGNGANVLTF,TGTGCCTGGGATCAGGGGAATGGGGCCAACGTCCTGACTTTC
-,14,TRBV7-9,TRBJ2-5,-,CASSLHGDQETQYF,TGTGCCAGCAGCCTCCACGGGGACCAAGAGACCCAGTACTTC
-,14,TRBV29-1,TRBJ2-1,TRBD1,CSVRQGGTYNEQFF,TGCAGCGTGCGACAGGGTGGCACCTACAATGAGCAGTTCTTC
-,16,TRBV20-1,TRBJ2-5,-,CSARSPGVDAFETQYF,TGCAGTGCTAGGTCCCCAGGGGTCGACGCGTTTGAGACCCAGTACTTC
-,13,TRBV7-2,TRBJ1-2,-,CASREGRSYGYTF,TGTGCCAGCAGAGAGGGACGGAGCTATGGCTACACCTTC
many,18,TRBV3-1,TRBJ2-7,-,CASSQGGWRDPARNEQYF,TGTGCCAGCAGCCAAGGTGGGTGGAGGGACCCCGCAAGGAACGAGCAGTACTTC
once,15,TRBV7-2,TRBJ1-2,TRBD1,CASSLLGQGLNGYTF,TGTGCCAGCAGCTTACTGGGACAGGGCCTAAATGGCTACACCTTC
few,13,TRBV19,TRBJ1-1,-,CASCDSLYTEAFF,TGTGCCAGTTGCGACAGTCTATACACTGAAGCTTTCTTT
-,13,TRBV20-1,TRBJ1-4,TRBD1,CSAGQGPNEKLFF,TGCAGTGCAGGACAGGGTCCGAATGAAAAACTGTTTTTT
-,14,TRBV28,TRBJ1-2,TRBD1,CASSFNQGDYGYTF,TGTGCCAGCAGTTTTAATCAGGGGGACTATGGCTACACCTTC
few,15,TRBV10-3,TRBJ2-4,-,CAIRHASEERNIQYF,TGTGCCATCAGACACGCATCGGAGGAGAGAAACATTCAGTACTTC
-,15,TRBV6-6,TRBJ2-5,TRBD1,CASSNGGTGGETQYF,TGTGCCAGCAGTAACGGGGGAACAGGGGGAGAGACCCAGTACTTC
-,13,TRBV7-6,TRBJ1-5,TRBD1,CASSSRGRQPQHF,TGTGCCAGCAGTTCGAGGGGGCGGCAGCCCCAGCATTTT
-,14,TRBV7-2,TRBJ2-7,-,CASSLGRVGYEQYF,TGTGCCAGCAGCTTAGGCCGGGTGGGGTACGAGCAGTACTTC
-,16,TRBV3-1,TRBJ2-7,TRBD2,CASSQEAGGYPYEQYF,TGTGCCAGCAGCCAAGAGGCGGGGGGGTACCCATACGAGCAGTACTTC
few,13,TRBV2,TRBJ2-5,-,CASSTDPPETQYF,TGTGCCAGCAGTACGGACCCCCCGGAGACCCAGTACTTC
-,17,TRBV18,TRBJ1-1,-,CASSPPIAVAVNTEAFF,TGTGCCAGCTCACCACCCATCGCAGTCGCCGTGAACACTGAAGCTTTCTTT
-,15,TRBV5-1,TRBJ2-7,-,CASSSKWEGYYEQYF,TGCGCCAGCAGCTCCAAATGGGAAGGGTACTACGAGCAGTACTTC
-,14,TRBV7-9,TRBJ2-5,-,CASTSRGGLETQYF,TGTGCCAGCACCTCTAGAGGGGGGTTGGAGACCCAGTACTTC
few,14,TRBV20-1,TRBJ1-4,-,CSTRDQQGSEKLFF,TGCAGTACTAGAGATCAACAGGGCTCAGAAAAACTGTTTTTT
few,12,TRBV20-1,TRBJ2-5,-,CSAGSKGETQYF,TGCAGTGCCGGGTCTAAGGGAGAGACCCAGTACTTC
-,16,TRBV2,TRBJ2-1,-,CASSEEGLNSYNEQFF,TGTGCCAGCAGTGAGGAGGGACTGAACTCCTACAATGAGCAGTTCTTC
once,18,TRBV7-2,TRBJ1-3,-,CASSSRRGGSHSGNTIYF,TGTGCCAGCAGCTCGCGTCGGGGGGGATCGCACTCTGGAAACACCATATATTTT